This T cell receptor (beta chain) came from a study of blood T cell repertoires in COVID-19. Study context: COVID-19 samples from acute and convalescent phases originated in the United States, Italy and Spain.

In the original analysis: It was from reference gene primer amplification that nucleated cell counts were estimated. Clones were sequenced by immunoSEQ multiplex PCR, and TCRdb holds only the in-frame ones, with some missing. That table furnishes V, J and clone size, whereas the DNA furnished D and trimming. The sample has approximately 75,000 clones, approximately 80% seen once. Germline CDR1 SEHNR, CDR2 FQNEAQ (reference sequence). CDR3 size: 12 residues. V lost 5 bases and J lost 12, with 14 bases in between. The J gene is TRBJ2-1, the V gene TRBV7-9; possibly TRBD1 for D (6 bases). The TCR sequence derives from a man aged 25-40 years with COVID-19, enrolled during active disease. The sequenced sample consisted of peripheral blood. The CDR3 loop reads CASSRTDPWQFF. CDR3 nucleotide sequence: TGTGCCAGCAGCCGGACAGACCCGTGGCAGTTCTTC.